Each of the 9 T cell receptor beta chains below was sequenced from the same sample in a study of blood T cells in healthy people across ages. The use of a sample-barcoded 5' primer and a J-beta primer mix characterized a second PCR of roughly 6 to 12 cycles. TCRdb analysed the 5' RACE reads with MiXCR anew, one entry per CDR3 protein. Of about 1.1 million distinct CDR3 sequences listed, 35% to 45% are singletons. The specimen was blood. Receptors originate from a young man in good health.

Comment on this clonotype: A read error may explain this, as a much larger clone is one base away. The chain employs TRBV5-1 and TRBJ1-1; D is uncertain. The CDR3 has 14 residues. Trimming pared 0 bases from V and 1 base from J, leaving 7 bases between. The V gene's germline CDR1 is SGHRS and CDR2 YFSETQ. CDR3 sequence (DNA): TGCGCCAGCAGCTTGGGACGGTCGAACACTGAAGCTTTCTTT. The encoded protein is CASSLGRSNTEAFF.

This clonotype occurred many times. This CDR3 is CASSLGTIYGYTF. For the CDR3, the DNA is TGTGCCAGCAGCTTAGGTACAATCTATGGCTACACCTTC. The chain is built from TRBV7-2 and TRBJ1-2; D is ambiguous. Trimming shortened V by 1 base and J by 4 bases, and 7 bases separated the two germline ends. Germline-derived CDR1 and CDR2 are SGHTA and FQGNSA. This CDR3 region has 13 residues.

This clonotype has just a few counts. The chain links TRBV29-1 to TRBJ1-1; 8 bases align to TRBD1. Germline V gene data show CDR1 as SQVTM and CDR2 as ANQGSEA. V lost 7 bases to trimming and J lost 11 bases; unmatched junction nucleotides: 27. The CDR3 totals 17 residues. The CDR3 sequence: CSAYLKGGTGRLYGAFF. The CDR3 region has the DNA TGCAGCGCCTACCTTAAGGGGGGGACAGGACGACTATATGGGGCTTTCTTT.

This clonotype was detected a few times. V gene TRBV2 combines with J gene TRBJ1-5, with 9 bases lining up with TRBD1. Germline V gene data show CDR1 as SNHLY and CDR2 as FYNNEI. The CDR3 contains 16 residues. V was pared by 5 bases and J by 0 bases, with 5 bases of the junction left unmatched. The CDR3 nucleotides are TGTGCCAGCAGTCTTACAGGGGGCAATAGCAATCAGCCCCAGCATTTT. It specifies CASSLTGGNSNQPQHF.

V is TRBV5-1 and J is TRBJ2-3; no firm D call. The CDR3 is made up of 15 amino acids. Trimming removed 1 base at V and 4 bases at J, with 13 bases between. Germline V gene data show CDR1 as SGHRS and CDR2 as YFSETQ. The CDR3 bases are TGCGCCAGCAGCTTGAATCCTTCCCAGGCAGATACGCAGTATTTT. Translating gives CASSLNPSQADTQYF.

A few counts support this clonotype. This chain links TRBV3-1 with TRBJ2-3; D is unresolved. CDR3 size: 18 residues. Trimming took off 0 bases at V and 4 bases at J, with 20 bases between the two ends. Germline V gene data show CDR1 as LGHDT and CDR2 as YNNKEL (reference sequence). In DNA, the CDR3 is TGTGCCAGCAGCCAAGACCCCACAGATCCAGCATTCGCAGATACGCAGTATTTT. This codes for CASSQDPTDPAFADTQYF.

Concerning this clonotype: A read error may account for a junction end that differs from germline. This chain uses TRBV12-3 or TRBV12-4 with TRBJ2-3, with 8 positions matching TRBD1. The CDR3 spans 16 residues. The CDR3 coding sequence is TGTGCCAGCAGTTTAGTACGGGACAGGCGCACGGATACGCAGTATTTT. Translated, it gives CASSLVRDRRTDTQYF.

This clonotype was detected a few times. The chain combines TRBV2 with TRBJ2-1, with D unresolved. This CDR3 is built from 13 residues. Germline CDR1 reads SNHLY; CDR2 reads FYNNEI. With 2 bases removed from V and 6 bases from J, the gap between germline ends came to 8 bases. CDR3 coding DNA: TGTGCCAGCAGTGAAAATTACGGCAATGAGCAGTTCTTC. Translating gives CASSENYGNEQFF.

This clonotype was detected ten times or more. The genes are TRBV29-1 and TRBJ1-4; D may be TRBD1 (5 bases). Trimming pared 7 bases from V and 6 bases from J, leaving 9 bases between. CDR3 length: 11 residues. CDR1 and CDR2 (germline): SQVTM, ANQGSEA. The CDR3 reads CSARDDEKLFF. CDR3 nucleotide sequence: TGCAGCGCCCGGGACGATGAAAAACTGTTTTTT. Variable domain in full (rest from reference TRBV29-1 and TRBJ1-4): SAVISQKPSRDICQRGTSLTIQCQVDSQVTMMFWYRQQPGQSLTLIATANQGSEATYESGFVIDKFPISRPNLTFSTLTVSNMSPEDSSIYLCSARDDEKLFFGSGTQLSVL.